This T cell receptor (beta chain) was identified in a study of T cell repertoires in cytomegalovirus infection. At the level of the study: Public TCR beta signatures marked donors with CMV infection and the matching HLA. Study-wide results and limits: Frequencies of public TCR beta families were cumulated, and this identified carriers of CMV plus the relevant HLA. In two of eight donors, the top clonotype was HLA-C-restricted CMV-specific.

Germline trimming cut 5 bases from V and 4 bases from J; bases unmatched to any gene: 6. In germline, CDR1 is SGHTA, CDR2 FQGNSA. The length of the CDR3 is 14 residues. A single record per CDR3 protein comes from TCRdb applying MiXCR to the reads. The sample gives 300,000 to 400,000 distinct CDR3 sequences, around 18% of which show up once; approximately 10% is in the top ten. This clonotype was observed a few times. The antigen is unknown. The sequencing sample was made of PBMCs. The clonotype originates from a human donor in good health (CMV status not recorded). Some clones in this sample may be carry-over from other donors' samples. The chain carries TRBV7-2 and TRBJ2-7; TRBD2 matches 9 bases. The CDR3 is CASSHSGSNYEQYF. The CDR3 DNA reads TGTGCCAGCAGCCATAGCGGGAGTAATTACGAGCAGTACTTC.